The entry that follows covers one TCR beta chain sequence. This record belongs to a study of CD8+ T cells in alopecia areata. Study-wide context: For the treated group, dosing was oral tofacitinib at 5 to 10 mg twice daily.

Treatment noted: oral pan-JAK inhibitor, 5-10 mg twice daily. The sequencing template was cDNA reverse transcribed from extracted RNA. Assay used: immunoSEQ multiplex PCR; TCRdb lists only in-frame clones, some missing. The sample records 110,000 to 150,000 clones, roughly four fifths being singletons. The V gene lost 0 bases and the J gene lost 6 bases, with 12 bases spanning the gap. This CDR3 spans 13 amino acids. The germline V gene has CDR1 GTSNPN and CDR2 SVGIG (reference sequence). This receptor was obtained from a human donor with alopecia areata. Sequenced material: CD8+ T cells sorted from blood, taken at week 4, from a patient treated with tofacitinib. This chain connects TRBV30 to TRBJ2-7; maybe TRBD2 (6 bases). The CDR3 here is CAWSVRGMGEQYF. For the CDR3, the DNA is TGTGCCTGGAGTGTACGGGGGATGGGCGAGCAGTACTTC. Full variable domain (outside the CDR3, taken from reference TRBV30 and TRBJ2-7): SQTIHQWPATLVQPVGSPLSLECTVEGTSNPNLYWYRQAAGRGLQLLFYSVGIGQISSEVPQNLSASRPQDRQFILSSKKLLLSDSGFYLCAWSVRGMGEQYFGPGTRLTVT.